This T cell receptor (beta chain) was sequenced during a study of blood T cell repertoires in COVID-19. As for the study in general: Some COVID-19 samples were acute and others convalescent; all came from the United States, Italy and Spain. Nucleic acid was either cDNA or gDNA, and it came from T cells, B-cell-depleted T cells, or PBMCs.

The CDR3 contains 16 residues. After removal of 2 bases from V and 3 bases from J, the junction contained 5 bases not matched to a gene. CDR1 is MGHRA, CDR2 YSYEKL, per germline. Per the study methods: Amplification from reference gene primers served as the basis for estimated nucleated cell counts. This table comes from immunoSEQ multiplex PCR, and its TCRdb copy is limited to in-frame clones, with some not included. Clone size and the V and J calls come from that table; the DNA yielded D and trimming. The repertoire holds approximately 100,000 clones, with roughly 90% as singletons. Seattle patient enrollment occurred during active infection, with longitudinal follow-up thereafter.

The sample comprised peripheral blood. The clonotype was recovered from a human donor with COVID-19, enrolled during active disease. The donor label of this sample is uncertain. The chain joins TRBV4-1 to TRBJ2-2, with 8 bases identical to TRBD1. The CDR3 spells CASSQIQGGYTGELFF. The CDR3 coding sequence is TGCGCCAGCAGCCAAATACAGGGGGGTTACACCGGGGAGCTGTTTTTT.